This TCR beta chain was captured in a study of memory CD4+ T cells and cytomegalovirus serostatus. Germline CDR1 KGHSH, CDR2 LQKENI. The CDR3 loop spans 14 amino acids. V dropped 2 bases and J dropped 8; count of bases not matched to a gene: 3. Overall study findings and caveats: Suggested: most of the CMV-linked TCR signature lies in CD4+ memory cells.

Libraries were prepared by immunoSEQ multiplex PCR; TCRdb keeps only in-frame clonotypes and omits some of them. Of over 35,000 clones listed, over 60% were seen once; the top ten hold approximately 0.78%. Single viable CD3+CD4+CD8-CD45RO+ cells were sorted as the memory CD4+ T cells. On this clone itself: What it recognizes is unknown.

The J gene is TRBJ1-4, the V gene TRBV18; 9 bases line up with TRBD1. The clonotype was recovered from an adult in good health and CMV-seronegative. The sample comprised memory CD4+ T cells from blood. DNA for the CDR3: TGTGCCAGCTCACCAGGGGGACAGGGCGAAAAACTGTTTTTT. Protein: CASSPGGQGEKLFF.